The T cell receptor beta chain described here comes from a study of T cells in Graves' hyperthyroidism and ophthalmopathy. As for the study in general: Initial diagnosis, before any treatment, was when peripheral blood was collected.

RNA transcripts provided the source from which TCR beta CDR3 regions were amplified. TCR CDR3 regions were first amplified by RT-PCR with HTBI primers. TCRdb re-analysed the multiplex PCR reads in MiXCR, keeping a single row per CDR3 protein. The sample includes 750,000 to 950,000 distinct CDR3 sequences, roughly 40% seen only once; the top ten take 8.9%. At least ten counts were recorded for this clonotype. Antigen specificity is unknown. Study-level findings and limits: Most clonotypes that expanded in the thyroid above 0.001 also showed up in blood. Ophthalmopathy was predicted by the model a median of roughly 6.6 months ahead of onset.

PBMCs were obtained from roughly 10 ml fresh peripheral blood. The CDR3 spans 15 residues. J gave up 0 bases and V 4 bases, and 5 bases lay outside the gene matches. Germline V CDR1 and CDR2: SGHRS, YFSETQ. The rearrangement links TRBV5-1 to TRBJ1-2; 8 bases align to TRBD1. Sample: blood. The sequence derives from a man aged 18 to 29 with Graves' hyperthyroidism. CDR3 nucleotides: TGCGCCAGCAGCCTTGGGACAGGCACTAACTATGGCTACACCTTC. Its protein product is CASSLGTGTNYGYTF.